Listed below are T cell receptor beta chains from one sample, sequenced in a study of blood T cells in healthy people across ages. A single record per CDR3 protein comes from TCRdb applying MiXCR to the 5' RACE reads. The sample contains approximately 800,000 distinct CDR3 sequences, around a quarter of which appear only once. The same data also contributed to another study, on T cells of mothers and their children.

Sequencing was performed on blood. Source of these receptors: a boy aged 5 to 17 in good health. Each CDR3 is given with its conserved first and last residue. D genes are given only for firm matches. The listing skips clone size in some rows; elsewhere it reads once, few, many or a size class.

J,size,D,V,CDR3,DNA
TRBJ2-5,-,TRBD1,TRBV12-3/TRBV12-4,CASSPRGIETQYF,TGTGCCAGCAGTCCCAGGGGGATAGAGACCCAGTACTTC
TRBJ2-4,-,-,TRBV3-1,CASSQGSKNIQYF,TGTGCCAGCAGCCAAGGTTCCAAAAACATTCAGTACTTC
TRBJ1-1,-,-,TRBV19,CASSRQGSVNTEAFF,TGTGCCAGTAGCCGGCAGGGGAGCGTGAACACTGAAGCTTTCTTT
TRBJ1-2,few,-,TRBV2,CASSDGENYGYTF,TGTGCCAGCAGTGACGGGGAGAACTATGGCTACACCTTC
TRBJ1-2,once,-,TRBV25-1,CASSGSHLGGYTF,TGTGCCAGCAGTGGAAGCCACCTAGGAGGCTACACCTTC
TRBJ2-1,few,-,TRBV2,CASSPSQGEQFF,TGTGCCAGCAGTCCATCCCAGGGAGAGCAGTTCTTC
TRBJ1-1,-,-,TRBV12-3/TRBV12-4,CASSDSPFTEAFF,TGTGCCAGCAGTGATTCTCCATTCACTGAAGCTTTCTTT
TRBJ1-2,-,TRBD1,TRBV7-9,CASSVDREGYTF,TGTGCCAGCAGCGTCGACAGGGAGGGCTACACCTTC
TRBJ2-1,-,-,TRBV29-1,CSTRGGGYNEQFF,TGCAGCACCCGGGGTGGGGGCTACAATGAGCAGTTCTTC
TRBJ1-1,-,-,TRBV7-8,CASSLRPRGTEAFF,TGTGCCAGCAGCCTTAGACCTCGTGGCACTGAAGCTTTCTTT
TRBJ1-5,-,TRBD1,TRBV12-5,CASQGGGLNQPQHF,TGTGCTAGTCAGGGAGGGGGCCTCAATCAGCCCCAGCATTTT
TRBJ2-3,few,TRBD2,TRBV6-6,CASSYFGGGSSTDTQYF,TGTGCCAGCAGTTACTTCGGCGGGGGGAGTAGCACAGATACGCAGTATTTT
TRBJ2-7,few,TRBD2,TRBV5-1,CASSRIAGGTYEQYF,TGCGCCAGCAGTCGGATAGCGGGGGGTACCTACGAGCAGTACTTC
TRBJ1-2,-,-,TRBV14,CASSQGTVNYGYTF,TGTGCCAGCAGCCAAGGGACAGTTAACTATGGCTACACCTTC
TRBJ1-3,-,-,TRBV28,CASSTPRDTGNTIYF,TGTGCCAGCAGTACTCCGAGGGACACTGGAAACACCATATATTTT
TRBJ2-5,-,-,TRBV5-1,CASSLAGFSGGETQYF,TGCGCCAGCAGCTTGGCCGGGTTTAGCGGAGGAGAGACCCAGTACTTC
TRBJ2-5,-,TRBD2,TRBV20-1,CSALNALAGKETQYF,TGCAGTGCCCTAAACGCCCTAGCGGGGAAAGAGACCCAGTACTTC
TRBJ2-1,once,TRBD2,TRBV6-1,CATTKTSGGDEQFF,TGTGCCACAACGAAGACTAGCGGGGGGGATGAGCAGTTCTTC
TRBJ2-2,-,-,TRBV20-1,CSARDGARNTGELFF,TGCAGTGCTAGAGATGGAGCAAGGAACACCGGGGAGCTGTTTTTT
TRBJ2-7,few,-,TRBV20-1,CSARMDYEQYF,TGCAGTGCTAGAATGGATTACGAGCAGTACTTC
TRBJ1-1,-,-,TRBV11-1,CASSLGRDLGAFF,TGTGCCAGCAGCTTAGGCAGGGACCTTGGAGCTTTCTTT
TRBJ2-6,few,-,TRBV3-1,CASSQEGPKAGANVLTF,TGTGCCAGCAGCCAAGAGGGGCCCAAAGCTGGGGCCAACGTCCTGACTTTC
TRBJ2-2,many,-,TRBV18,CASSRETGSTGELFF,TGTGCCAGCTCACGGGAAACAGGGAGCACCGGGGAGCTGTTTTTT
TRBJ2-7,few,TRBD1,TRBV18,CASSPWDRGLHDEQYF,TGTGCCAGCTCACCTTGGGACAGGGGGTTACACGACGAGCAGTACTTC
TRBJ2-3,-,-,TRBV5-5,CASSFDRPTDTQYF,TGTGCCAGCAGCTTCGACAGGCCCACAGATACGCAGTATTTT
TRBJ2-1,many,TRBD1,TRBV12-3/TRBV12-4,CASSYRDRGRNEQFF,TGTGCCAGCAGTTACCGGGACAGAGGGAGAAATGAGCAGTTCTTC
TRBJ2-3,few,-,TRBV28,CASSLSGTHGDTQYF,TGTGCCAGCAGTCTCTCCGGGACACATGGAGATACGCAGTATTTT
TRBJ2-2,-,-,TRBV28,CASRPGTANTGELFF,TGTGCCAGCAGACCCGGGACGGCGAACACCGGGGAGCTGTTTTTT
TRBJ2-1,-,TRBD2,TRBV5-1,CASSLVIAGGPDNEQFF,TGCGCCAGCAGCTTGGTGATAGCGGGGGGGCCGGACAATGAGCAGTTCTTC
TRBJ2-7,-,TRBD2,TRBV5-1,CASSRPGLGEQYF,TGCGCCAGCAGCCGCCCGGGACTAGGTGAGCAGTACTTC
TRBJ2-7,few,TRBD1,TRBV6-5,CASSPTGVRNEQYF,TGTGCCAGCAGCCCGACAGGGGTCAGGAACGAGCAGTACTTC
TRBJ2-7,few,TRBD2,TRBV6-2/TRBV6-3,CASRGGKNDYYEQYF,TGTGCCAGCAGGGGAGGGAAGAACGATTACTACGAGCAGTACTTC
TRBJ2-6,few,-,TRBV24-1,CATSEGYAGANVLTF,TGTGCCACCAGCGAAGGGTATGCTGGGGCCAACGTCCTGACTTTC
TRBJ2-3,-,-,TRBV21-1,CASSKWRQGSTDTQYF,TGTGCCAGCAGCAAGTGGCGACAGGGAAGCACAGATACGCAGTATTTT
TRBJ2-5,many,-,TRBV29-1,CSAGPGQETQYF,TGCAGCGCTGGACCGGGTCAAGAGACCCAGTACTTC
TRBJ1-1,-,-,TRBV4-1,CASSLYATENTEAFF,TGCGCCAGCAGCCTATACGCGACAGAGAACACTGAAGCTTTCTTT
TRBJ2-5,few,-,TRBV21-1,CASSSHRGGETQYF,TGTGCCAGCAGTTCTCACAGGGGAGGAGAGACCCAGTACTTC
TRBJ1-2,-,-,TRBV30,CAWSDWMGVNYGYTF,TGTGCCTGGAGTGACTGGATGGGGGTTAACTATGGCTACACCTTC
TRBJ1-1,few,-,TRBV20-1,CSARGRQPRTEAFF,TGCAGTGCTAGAGGTCGCCAGCCCCGCACTGAAGCTTTCTTT
TRBJ2-7,-,TRBD1,TRBV15,CATSRDGATGGYEQYF,TGTGCCACCAGCAGAGACGGGGCGACAGGGGGGTACGAGCAGTACTTC
TRBJ2-7,-,-,TRBV20-1,CSTRSAASYEQYF,TGCAGTACCCGATCAGCGGCCTCCTACGAGCAGTACTTC
TRBJ2-4,-,TRBD2,TRBV20-1,CSARAGIGSGNGGKNIQYF,TGCAGTGCTAGAGCCGGGATTGGTAGCGGGAATGGGGGCAAAAACATTCAGTACTTC
TRBJ1-1,-,TRBD1,TRBV7-9,CASSLSLTGLFLF,TGTGCCAGCAGCTTATCCCTGACAGGGTTGTTTCTCTTT
TRBJ2-3,few,-,TRBV28,CASSDPGTDSIDTQYF,TGTGCCAGCAGTGATCCCGGGACGGATTCCATAGATACGCAGTATTTT
TRBJ2-7,-,TRBD2,TRBV28,CASGDIERGGMHEQYF,TGTGCCAGCGGGGACATCGAACGGGGGGGCATGCACGAGCAGTACTTC
TRBJ2-1,few,TRBD2,TRBV30,CAWSALRGELGDNEQFF,TGTGCCTGGAGTGCCCTCCGGGGGGAACTCGGGGACAATGAGCAGTTCTTC
TRBJ1-6,-,-,TRBV4-1,CASRRTQGNSPLHF,TGCGCCAGCAGACGGACACAAGGGAATTCACCCCTCCACTTT
TRBJ2-1,few,TRBD2,TRBV20-1,CSARVPAGGWDGDNEQFF,TGCAGTGCTAGAGTTCCAGCGGGGGGCTGGGACGGGGACAATGAGCAGTTCTTC
TRBJ2-5,few,-,TRBV7-6,CASSTRGGASRGTQYF,TGTGCCAGCAGCACACGGGGCGGGGCTTCCCGGGGGACCCAGTACTTC
TRBJ2-7,-,-,TRBV2,CASSASGAMGYEQYF,TGTGCCAGCAGTGCCTCGGGGGCAATGGGCTACGAGCAGTACTTC
TRBJ2-2,-,-,TRBV12-3/TRBV12-4,CASREDYLSNTGELFF,TGTGCCAGCAGAGAGGACTACTTATCGAACACCGGGGAGCTGTTTTTT
TRBJ2-5,-,TRBD1,TRBV10-3,CAISHTGGLGQETQYF,TGTGCCATCAGTCACACAGGGGGCCTTGGTCAAGAGACCCAGTACTTC
TRBJ1-3,few,-,TRBV7-3,CASSIDSRRGNTIYF,TGTGCCAGCAGCATAGACAGCCGTCGGGGAAACACCATATATTTT
TRBJ2-4,few,-,TRBV7-9,CASSPVGSQAKNIQYF,TGTGCCAGCAGCCCAGTAGGGTCACAGGCGAAAAACATTCAGTACTTC
TRBJ2-7,-,TRBD2,TRBV2,CASSEWLAGGKHYEQYF,TGTGCCAGCAGTGAGTGGCTAGCGGGGGGCAAACACTACGAGCAGTACTTC